Presented here are 2 T cell receptor beta chains from one specimen sequenced in a study of Tregs in tolerant kidney transplant recipients. This table comes from immunoSEQ multiplex PCR, and its TCRdb copy is limited to in-frame clones, with some not included. The sample holds some 250,000 clones, 80% to 85% seen once. Sequencing was done on a sample of CD4+ T cells from blood. All receptors come from a human donor in good health.

The rearrangement uses TRBV11-2 and TRBJ2-1, with 10 positions matching TRBD2. Germline CDR1 reads SGHAT; CDR2 reads FQNNGV. The V and J ends lost 4 bases and 7 bases, in that order; junction bases with no gene match: 4. This CDR3 has 14 residues. CDR3 sequence reads: CASSSRLAGNEQFF. The CDR3 coding sequence is TGTGCCAGCAGCTCCCGACTAGCGGGTAATGAGCAGTTCTTC.

The chain joins TRBV7-9 to TRBJ2-1; 9 nucleotides match TRBD1. V shed 5 bases and J 6 bases; nucleotides not matched to a gene: 8. Germline CDR1 SEHNR, CDR2 FQNEAQ (reference sequence). The CDR3 spans 15 residues. The CDR3 bases are TGTGCCAGCAGCCGGGACAGGGCTTCGGTCAATGAGCAGTTCTTC. Encoded protein: CASSRDRASVNEQFF.